The 28 T cell receptor beta chains reported below all come from one sample, sequenced in a study of T-cell reconstitution after alpha-beta-depleted transplantation in children. The authors prepared the TCRbeta library with unique molecular identifiers. One entry per CDR3 protein, called by TCRdb with MiXCR from the PCR reads. The repertoire consists of roughly 280,000 distinct CDR3 sequences, with roughly 12% occurring once and the leading ten covering roughly a quarter. The sample consisted of peripheral blood, taken 180 days after TCRalphabeta/CD19-depleted stem cell transplant. The receptors derive from a male patient aged 2 to 9 who had a stem cell transplant for chronic granulomatous disease, so the T cells may come from the graft donor.

This clonotype was recorded at least ten times. The rearrangement links TRBV5-5 to TRBJ2-1; 12 positions match TRBD2. CDR1 SGHKS and CDR2 YYEKEE come from the germline V gene (reference sequence). J lost 7 bases, V lost 5 bases, and 16 bases had no gene match. The CDR3 has 18 residues. In nucleotides, the CDR3 is TGTGCCAGCAGTTTGACTAGCGGGAGAGGAGAGACTGGAAATGAGCAGTTCTTC. This encodes CASSLTSGRGETGNEQFF.

At least ten counts were recorded for this clonotype. The chain carries TRBV29-1 and TRBJ2-2; no firm D call. V shed 7 bases and J shed 6 bases, with 9 bases lying between them. Germline V gene lookup returns CDR1 SQVTM and CDR2 ANQGSEA. The CDR3 is 11 amino acids. The chain's CDR3 is CSAKVAGELFF. CDR3 coding DNA: TGCAGCGCCAAGGTCGCCGGGGAGCTGTTTTTT.

This clonotype was detected many times. The rearrangement joins TRBV15 to TRBJ2-3; 11 bases agree with TRBD2. This CDR3 is built from 17 residues. CDR1 is LNHNV, CDR2 YYDKDF, per germline (reference sequence). Trimming at V came to 6 bases and at J to 5 bases, leaving 13 bases not matched to a gene. This CDR3 is CATSPWRLAGGIDTQYF. CDR3 coding DNA: TGTGCCACCAGTCCCTGGAGGCTAGCGGGGGGTATAGATACGCAGTATTTT.

At least ten counts were recorded for this clonotype. V gene TRBV29-1 combines with J gene TRBJ2-7; 10 bases align to TRBD1. Germline V gives CDR1 SQVTM, CDR2 ANQGSEA. This CDR3 spans 15 amino acids. V gave up 1 base and J gave up 9 bases; unmatched junction bases: 12. The CDR3 nucleotides are TGCAGCGTTGAAGGCATACGGGGACAGGGGATCGGGCAGTACTTC. Amino acids: CSVEGIRGQGIGQYF.

This clonotype was recorded at least ten times. The rearrangement joins TRBV20-1 to TRBJ2-1, with 13 bases matching TRBD2. Germline lookup yields CDR1 DFQATT and CDR2 SNEGSKA (reference sequence). The CDR3 is made up of 16 amino acids. CDR3 bases: TGCAGCGGTTCGACCCCGGGACTAGCGGGGAACAATGAGCAGTTCTTC. Translated, it gives CSGSTPGLAGNNEQFF.

This clonotype was seen ten or more times. The chain recombines TRBV12-3 or TRBV12-4 with TRBJ2-5, with TRBD2 matching 7 bases. Trimming took 6 bases from V and 4 from J; bases not matched to a gene: 5. The CDR3 is 13 amino acids. CDR3 amino acids: CASRPAGLETQYF. Here the CDR3 DNA reads TGTGCCAGCAGGCCAGCGGGGTTAGAGACCCAGTACTTC.

This clonotype was observed a few times. The chain combines TRBV20-1 with TRBJ2-2; 13 nucleotides match TRBD2. The CDR3 runs to 15 residues. The V segment lost 5 bases and the J segment 8 bases; nucleotides outside the gene matches: 8. CDR1 is DFQATT, CDR2 SNEGSKA, per germline (reference sequence). The CDR3 loop reads CSALTSGGGRGELFF. CDR3 nucleotides: TGCAGTGCTCTTACTAGCGGGGGGGGTAGGGGGGAGCTGTTTTTT.

The sample holds many counts of this clonotype. The rearrangement joins TRBV7-9 to TRBJ1-2, with D hard to call. The CDR3 spans 14 residues. Between the trimmed V and J ends, which lost 5 bases and 8 bases, there was a span of 18 bases. The germline V gene encodes CDR1 SEHNR and CDR2 FQNEAQ (reference sequence). The CDR3 here is CASSRSPSLRGYTF. The CDR3 DNA follows: TGTGCCAGCAGCCGATCGCCGAGCCTTCGGGGCTACACCTTC.

This clonotype came up many times. V gene TRBV29-1 combines with J gene TRBJ2-1; no reliable D call. V lost 7 bases and J 11 bases, leaving 12 bases between the germline ends. The CDR3 loop spans 10 amino acids. The germline CDR1 and CDR2 sequences are SQVTM and ANQGSEA. The CDR3 DNA sequence: TGCAGCGGTAACAATGGAAAGCAGTTCTTC. The encoded protein is CSGNNGKQFF.

This clonotype has ten or more counts. This chain uses TRBV20-1 with TRBJ2-1, with D possibly being TRBD1 (6 bases). V was shortened by 3 bases and J by 8 bases, with 14 bases between the two germline ends. The CDR3 length is 13 residues. Germline V CDR1 and CDR2: DFQATT, SNEGSKA (reference sequence). The chain's CDR3 is CSASWGKGDEQFF. The DNA of the CDR3 is TGCAGTGCTAGTTGGGGTAAGGGGGATGAGCAGTTCTTC.

This clonotype was counted at least ten times. This sequence joins TRBV5-1 and TRBJ1-5; D gene uncertain. In germline, CDR1 is SGHRS, CDR2 YFSETQ. This CDR3 comprises 14 residues. Trimming took off 0 bases at V and 3 bases at J, with 7 bases between the two ends. The CDR3 protein is CASSLAPDNQPQHF. The CDR3 nucleotides read TGCGCCAGCAGCTTGGCTCCAGACAATCAGCCCCAGCATTTT. Using reference TRBV5-1 and TRBJ1-5 for the parts outside the CDR3, the full variable domain is KAGVTQTPRYLIKTRGQQVTLSCSPISGHRSVSWYQQTPGQGLQFLFEYFSETQRNKGNFPGRFSGRQFSNSRSEMNVSTLELGDSALYLCASSLAPDNQPQHFGDGTRLSIL.

This clonotype was recorded at least ten times. The rearrangement links TRBV7-8 to TRBJ2-2; a weak D match, TRBD2 (5 bases). The V end lost 4 bases, the J end lost 4 bases, and 16 bases lay between the germline ends. CDR1 is SGHVS, CDR2 FQNEAQ, per germline. This CDR3 has 16 residues. This CDR3 is CASSYREGGGTGELFF. The DNA of the CDR3 is TGTGCCAGCAGCTACCGTGAGGGCGGCGGCACCGGGGAGCTGTTTTTT.

The chain uses TRBV28 and TRBJ1-5, with 9 nucleotides matching TRBD1. Trimming cost V 5 bases and J 6 bases; bases outside gene matches: 8. This CDR3 contains 15 residues. Germline CDR1 reads MDHEN; CDR2 reads SYDVKM. CDR3 DNA: TGTGCCAGCAGTGGCCCTGGACAGGGGCGTCAGCCCCAGCATTTT. It encodes CASSGPGQGRQPQHF. Using reference TRBV28 and TRBJ1-5 for the parts outside the CDR3, the full variable domain is DVKVTQSSRYLVKRTGEKVFLECVQDMDHENMFWYRQDPGLGLRLIYFSYDVKMKEKGDIPEGYSVSREKKERFSLILESASTNQTSMYLCASSGPGQGRQPQHFGDGTRLSIL.

V is TRBV18 and J is TRBJ2-7; perhaps TRBD1 as D (7 bases). The CDR3 extends over 13 amino acids. Trimming stripped 4 bases from V and 6 bases from J, with 13 bases between. The germline CDR1 and CDR2 sequences are KGHSH and LQKENI. The CDR3 bases are TGTGCCAGCTCACGGAGTCAGGGGGGCGAGCAGTACTTC. It yields the protein CASSRSQGGEQYF.

This clonotype has a count of ten or more. The chain combines TRBV7-2 with TRBJ2-5; 9 positions match TRBD2. V trimming: 0 bases; J trimming: 1 base; junction bases outside the gene matches: 6. The CDR3 runs to 17 residues. The germline CDR1 and CDR2 sequences are SGHTA and FQGNSA. The CDR3 DNA reads TGTGCCAGCAGCTTAGCGTCGATACTAGCGGGCCAAGAGACCCAGTACTTC. Its protein product is CASSLASILAGQETQYF.

On this clonotype itself: Since a much larger clone is just one base distant, this may be a read error. The chain has TRBV10-3 and TRBJ2-7, with D perhaps TRBD2 (5 bases). Germline-derived CDR1 and CDR2 are ENHRY and SYGVKD. Trimming removed 5 bases at V and 3 bases at J, with 11 bases between. The CDR3 consists of 13 residues. The CDR3 protein is CAISQDGLYEQYF. In DNA form, the CDR3 reads TGTGCCATCAGTCAAGACGGACTCTACGAGCAGTACTTC.

This chain joins TRBV30 and TRBJ2-2; TRBD2 agrees at 11 bases. With V trimmed by 0 bases and J by 2 bases, 20 bases remained unmatched. CDR3 length: 22 residues. CDR1 is GTSNPN and CDR2 is SVGIG in the germline V gene (reference sequence). CDR3 region: CAWSVYFGSTSGIGRNTGELFF. The CDR3 DNA reads TGTGCCTGGAGTGTATATTTCGGGTCGACTAGCGGGATAGGGCGCAACACCGGGGAGCTGTTTTTT.

This clonotype has at least ten counts. The genes are TRBV9 and TRBJ2-2, with TRBD2 matching 9 bases. Germline CDR1 reads SGDLS; CDR2 reads YYNGEE. The ends lost 1 base at V and 2 bases at J; junction bases unmatched: 9. The CDR3 runs 18 residues. The CDR3, as DNA: TGTGCCAGCAGCGTAAGATTAAGCGGGGGGATTAACACCGGGGAGCTGTTTTTT. Protein sequence: CASSVRLSGGINTGELFF.

This clonotype appeared many times. The V and J genes are TRBV20-1 and TRBJ1-5; perhaps TRBD1 as D (5 bases). CDR1 is DFQATT, CDR2 SNEGSKA, per germline (reference sequence). V lost 0 bases, J lost 4 bases, and 13 bases lay in between. The CDR3 is 15 amino acids. DNA for the CDR3: TGCAGTGCTAGAGAGGCCAAGGGGCGGAATCAGCCCCAGCATTTT. Residues: CSAREAKGRNQPQHF.

To note about this clonotype: Given a much more abundant clone one base away, this may be a read error. V gene TRBV6-2 or TRBV6-3 combines with J gene TRBJ2-2; D not certain. In germline, CDR1 is MNHEY, CDR2 SVGEGT. Between the trimmed V and J ends, which lost 10 bases and 3 bases, there was a span of 12 bases. The CDR3 is made up of 13 amino acids. The CDR3 region has the DNA TGTGCCATCAGCTTTCCAGACACCGGGGAGCTGTTTTTT. Translation: CAISFPDTGELFF.

In regard to this clonotype: This clone may be a read error of a much larger clone one base away. The chain is built from TRBV29-1 and TRBJ1-1; D possibly corresponds to TRBD1 (6 bases). Per germline, CDR1 SQVTM and CDR2 ANQGSEA. The CDR3 has 14 residues. Trimming left V 3 bases short and J 0 bases short, with 11 bases between. DNA for the CDR3: TGCAGCGTTGACTCAGGGGCCTTGAACACTGAAGCTTTCTTT. As protein: CSVDSGALNTEAFF.

This clonotype has a count of ten or more. V usage is TRBV7-7 and J usage is TRBJ2-1, with 9 bases aligning to TRBD2. In germline, CDR1 is SSHAT, CDR2 FNYEAQ (reference sequence). The length of the CDR3 is 15 residues. Trimming took 5 bases from V and 4 from J; bases not matched to a gene: 6. CDR3 loop: CASSPRLADYNEQFF. CDR3 in DNA: TGTGCCAGCAGCCCAAGACTAGCGGATTACAATGAGCAGTTCTTC.

This clonotype was picked up many times. The chain joins TRBV12-3 or TRBV12-4 to TRBJ2-3; D is unclear. The CDR3 consists of 11 residues. V lost 9 bases and J 4 bases, leaving 8 bases between the germline ends. The CDR3 coding sequence is TGTGCCAGTAAGAACTCAGATACGCAGTATTTT. Its translation: CASKNSDTQYF.

This clonotype has only one observation. V is TRBV5-1 and J is TRBJ2-5; 9 nucleotides align to TRBD1. J lost 5 bases, V lost 1 base, and 3 bases had no gene match. The CDR3 extends over 14 amino acids. Germline V CDR1 and CDR2: SGHRS, YFSETQ. The CDR3: CASSLTGGRETQYF. CDR3 DNA: TGCGCCAGCAGCTTGACAGGGGGCAGGGAGACCCAGTACTTC.

In the case of this clonotype: It is likely a read error, because the conserved phenylalanine at the end of the CDR3 is missing. This chain joins TRBV3-1 and TRBJ2-2, with 8 positions matching TRBD1. CDR1 and CDR2 (germline): LGHDT, YNNKEL (reference sequence). J gave up 7 bases and V 3 bases, and 10 bases lay outside the gene matches. This CDR3 contains 16 residues. The CDR3 nucleotides are TGTGCCAGCAGCCAGGACAGGGATCGACCTGACGGGGAGCTGTTTTTA. Its translation is CASSQDRDRPDGELFL.

This clonotype was seen many times. This chain links TRBV12-3 or TRBV12-4 with TRBJ2-2; 12 bases are shared with TRBD1. This CDR3 contains 16 residues. V gave up 7 bases and J gave up 6 bases; unmatched junction bases: 9. DNA for the CDR3: TGTGCCAGCACCCCCTGGGGGACAGGGGGCTCCGGGGAGCTGTTTTTT. Protein: CASTPWGTGGSGELFF.

This clonotype was detected ten times or more. The chain uses TRBV12-3 or TRBV12-4 and TRBJ2-5; D unclear. The ends were cut back, 3 bases at V and 5 bases at J, with 13 bases in the middle. CDR3 length: 14 residues. The CDR3 DNA follows: TGTGCCAGCAGTTTTGGGGTTGTGGAGGAGACCCAGTACTTC. Amino acids: CASSFGVVEETQYF.

In the case of this clonotype: A read error may explain this, as a much larger clone is one base away. This chain links TRBV5-1 with TRBJ1-2; perhaps TRBD1 as D (6 bases). The CDR3 is made up of 14 amino acids. The germline CDR1 and CDR2 sequences are SGHRS and YFSETQ. Here the CDR3 reads CASSFQGRDYGDTF. The CDR3 DNA reads as TGCGCCAGCAGCTTCCAGGGGAGGGACTATGGCGACACCTTC.